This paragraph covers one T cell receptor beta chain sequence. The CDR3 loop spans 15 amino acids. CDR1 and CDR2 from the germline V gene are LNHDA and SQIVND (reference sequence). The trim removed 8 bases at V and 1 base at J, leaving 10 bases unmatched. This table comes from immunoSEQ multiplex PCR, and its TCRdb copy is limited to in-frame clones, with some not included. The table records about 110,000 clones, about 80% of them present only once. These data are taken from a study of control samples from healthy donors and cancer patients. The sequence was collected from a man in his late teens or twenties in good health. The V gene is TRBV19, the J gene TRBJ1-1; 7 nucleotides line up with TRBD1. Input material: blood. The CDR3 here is CASGHPGQTNTEAFF. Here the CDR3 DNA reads TGTGCCAGTGGCCACCCGGGACAGACGAACACTGAAGCTTTCTTT.